The clone carrying this T cell receptor (beta chain) was counted only a few times. A sample-barcoded 5' primer and a J-beta primer mix were used in a second PCR of about 7 to 11 cycles. TCRdb reanalysed the 5' RACE reads using MiXCR and keeps one entry per CDR3 protein. This sample has hundreds of thousands of distinct CDR3 sequences, with 25% found just once. V was shortened by 5 bases and J by 0 bases, with 13 bases between the two germline ends. CDR3 length equals 16 residues. Germline V lookup: CDR1 SGHAT, CDR2 FQNNGV. The data derive from a study of blood T cells in healthy people across ages. These data also featured in a second study, about T cells of mothers and their children. That investigation notes: In cDNA synthesis, all of the extracted RNA was used at roughly 1.6 ug per 15 ul.

The sequencing sample was made of blood. This rearrangement joins TRBV11-2 to TRBJ2-2; D unclear. The sequence was collected from a boy aged 10-17 years in good health. The CDR3 region is CASSPDWLSNTGELFF. The CDR3 nucleotides read TGTGCCAGCAGCCCTGACTGGCTATCGAACACCGGGGAGCTGTTTTTT.